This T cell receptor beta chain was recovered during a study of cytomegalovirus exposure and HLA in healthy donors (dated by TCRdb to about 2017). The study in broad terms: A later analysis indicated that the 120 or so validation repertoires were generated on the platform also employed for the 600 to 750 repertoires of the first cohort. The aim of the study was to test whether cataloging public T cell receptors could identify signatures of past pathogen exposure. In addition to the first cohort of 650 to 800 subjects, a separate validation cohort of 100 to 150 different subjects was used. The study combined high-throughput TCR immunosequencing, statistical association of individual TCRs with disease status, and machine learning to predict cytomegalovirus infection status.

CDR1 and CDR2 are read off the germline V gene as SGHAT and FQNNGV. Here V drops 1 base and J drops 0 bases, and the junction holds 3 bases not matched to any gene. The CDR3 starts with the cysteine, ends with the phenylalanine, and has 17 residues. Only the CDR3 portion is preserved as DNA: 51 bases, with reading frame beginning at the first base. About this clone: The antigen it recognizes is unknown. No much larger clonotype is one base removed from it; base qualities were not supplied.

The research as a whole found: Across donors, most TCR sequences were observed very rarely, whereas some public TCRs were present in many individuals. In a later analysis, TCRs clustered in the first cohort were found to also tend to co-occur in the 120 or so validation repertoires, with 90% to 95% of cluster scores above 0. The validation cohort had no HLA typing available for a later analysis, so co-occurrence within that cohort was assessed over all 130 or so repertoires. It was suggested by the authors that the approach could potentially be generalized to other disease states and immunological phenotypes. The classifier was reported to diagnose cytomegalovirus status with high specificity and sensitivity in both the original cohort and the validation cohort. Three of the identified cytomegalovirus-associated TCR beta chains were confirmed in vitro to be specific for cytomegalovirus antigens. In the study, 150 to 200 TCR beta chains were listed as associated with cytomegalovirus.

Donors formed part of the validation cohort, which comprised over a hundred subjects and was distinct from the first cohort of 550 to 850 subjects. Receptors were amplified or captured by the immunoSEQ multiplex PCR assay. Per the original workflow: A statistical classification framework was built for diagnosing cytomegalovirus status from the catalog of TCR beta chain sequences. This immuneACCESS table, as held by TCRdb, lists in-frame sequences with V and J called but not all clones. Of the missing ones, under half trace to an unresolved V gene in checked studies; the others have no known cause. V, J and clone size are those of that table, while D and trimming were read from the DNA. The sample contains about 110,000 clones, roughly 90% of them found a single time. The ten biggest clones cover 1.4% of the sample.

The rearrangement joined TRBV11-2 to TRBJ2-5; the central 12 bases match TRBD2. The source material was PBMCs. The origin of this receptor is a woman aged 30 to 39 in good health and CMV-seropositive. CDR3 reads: CASSLVLAGGHQETQYF. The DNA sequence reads TGTGCCAGCAGCTTAGTCCTAGCGGGAGGGCACCAAGAGACCCAGTACTTC.